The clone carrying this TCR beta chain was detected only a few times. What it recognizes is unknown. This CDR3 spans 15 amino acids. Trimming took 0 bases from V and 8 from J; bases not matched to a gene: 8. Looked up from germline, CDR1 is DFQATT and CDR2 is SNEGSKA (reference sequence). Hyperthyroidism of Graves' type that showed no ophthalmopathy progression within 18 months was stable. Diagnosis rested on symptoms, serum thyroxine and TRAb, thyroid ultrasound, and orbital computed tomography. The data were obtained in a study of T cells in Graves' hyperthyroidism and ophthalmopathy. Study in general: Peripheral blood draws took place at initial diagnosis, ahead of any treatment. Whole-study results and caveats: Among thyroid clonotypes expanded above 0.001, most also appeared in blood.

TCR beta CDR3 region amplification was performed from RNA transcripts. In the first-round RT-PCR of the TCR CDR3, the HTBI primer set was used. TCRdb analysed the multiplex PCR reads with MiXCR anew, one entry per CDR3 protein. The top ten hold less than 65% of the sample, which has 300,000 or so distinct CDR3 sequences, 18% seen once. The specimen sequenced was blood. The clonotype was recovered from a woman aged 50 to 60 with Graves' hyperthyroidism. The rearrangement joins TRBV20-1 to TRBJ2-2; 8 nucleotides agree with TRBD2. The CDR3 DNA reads TGCAGTGCTAGAGATCTGGGTAGCGGGATGGGGGAGCTGTTTTTT. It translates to CSARDLGSGMGELFF.